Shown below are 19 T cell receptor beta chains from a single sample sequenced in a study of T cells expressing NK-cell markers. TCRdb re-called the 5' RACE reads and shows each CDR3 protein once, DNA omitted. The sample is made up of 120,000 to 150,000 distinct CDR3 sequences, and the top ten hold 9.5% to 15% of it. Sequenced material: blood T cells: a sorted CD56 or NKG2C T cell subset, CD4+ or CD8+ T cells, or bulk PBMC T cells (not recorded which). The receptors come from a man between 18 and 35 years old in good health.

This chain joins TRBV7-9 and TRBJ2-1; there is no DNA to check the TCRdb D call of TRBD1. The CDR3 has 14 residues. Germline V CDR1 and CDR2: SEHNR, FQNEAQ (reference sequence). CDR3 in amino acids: CASHGAGGINEQFF.

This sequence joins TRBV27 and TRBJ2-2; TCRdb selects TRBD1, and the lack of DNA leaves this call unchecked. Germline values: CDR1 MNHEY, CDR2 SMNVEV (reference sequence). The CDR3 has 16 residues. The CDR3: CARPLPKLGKPGELFF.

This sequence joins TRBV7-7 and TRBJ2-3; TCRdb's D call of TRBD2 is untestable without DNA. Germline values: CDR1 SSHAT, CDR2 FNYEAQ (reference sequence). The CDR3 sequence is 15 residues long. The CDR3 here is CASSKTSGIGDTQYF.

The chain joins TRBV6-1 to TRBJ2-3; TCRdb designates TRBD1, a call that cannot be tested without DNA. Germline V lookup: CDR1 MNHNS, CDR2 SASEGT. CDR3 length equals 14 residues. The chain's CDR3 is CASKPLKSADTQYF.

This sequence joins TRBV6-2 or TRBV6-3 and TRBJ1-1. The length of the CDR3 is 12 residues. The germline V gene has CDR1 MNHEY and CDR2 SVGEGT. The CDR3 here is CASSYSYAEAFF.

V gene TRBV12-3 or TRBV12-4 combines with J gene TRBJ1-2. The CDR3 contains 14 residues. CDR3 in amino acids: CASSLQEQIYGYTF.

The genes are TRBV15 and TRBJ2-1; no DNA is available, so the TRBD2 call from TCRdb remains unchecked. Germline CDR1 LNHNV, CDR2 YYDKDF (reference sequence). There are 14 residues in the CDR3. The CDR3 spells CATATGTFNNEQFF.

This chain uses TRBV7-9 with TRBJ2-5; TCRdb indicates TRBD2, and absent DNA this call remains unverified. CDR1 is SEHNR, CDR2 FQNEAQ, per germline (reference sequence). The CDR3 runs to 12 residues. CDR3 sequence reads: CAYPGREETQYF.

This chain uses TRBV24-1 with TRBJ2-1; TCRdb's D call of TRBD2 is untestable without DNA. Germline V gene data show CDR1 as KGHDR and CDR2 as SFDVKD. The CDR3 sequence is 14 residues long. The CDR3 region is CATSEPSGYNEQFF.

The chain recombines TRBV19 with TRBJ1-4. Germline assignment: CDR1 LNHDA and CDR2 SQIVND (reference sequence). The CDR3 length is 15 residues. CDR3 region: CASSTQDATNEKLFF.

CDR3: CASSQGDRFTGETQYF. The V and J genes are TRBV3-1 and TRBJ2-5; the TRBD1 assignment by TCRdb is unverifiable without DNA. This CDR3 has 16 residues. Per the germline V gene, CDR1 is LGHDT and CDR2 is YNNKEL (reference sequence).

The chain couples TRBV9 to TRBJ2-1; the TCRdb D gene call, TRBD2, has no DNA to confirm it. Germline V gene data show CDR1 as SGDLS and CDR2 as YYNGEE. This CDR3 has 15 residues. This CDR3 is CASSVDSGVLNEQFF.

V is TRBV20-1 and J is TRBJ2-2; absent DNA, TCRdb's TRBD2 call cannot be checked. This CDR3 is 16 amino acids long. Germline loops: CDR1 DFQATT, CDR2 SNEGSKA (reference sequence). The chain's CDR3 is CSARNGLAENTGELFF.

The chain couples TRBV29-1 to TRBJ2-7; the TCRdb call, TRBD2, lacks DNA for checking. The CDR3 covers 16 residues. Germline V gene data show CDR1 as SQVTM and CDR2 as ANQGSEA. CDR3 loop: CSVILKPGLAGYEQYF.

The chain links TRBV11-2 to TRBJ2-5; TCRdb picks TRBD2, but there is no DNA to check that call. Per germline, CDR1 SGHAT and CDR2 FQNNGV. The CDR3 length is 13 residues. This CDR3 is CASSQGPTETQYF.

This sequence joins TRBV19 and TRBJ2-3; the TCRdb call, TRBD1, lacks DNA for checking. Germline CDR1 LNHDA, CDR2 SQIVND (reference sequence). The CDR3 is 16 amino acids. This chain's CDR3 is CASSGREQGLTDTQYF.

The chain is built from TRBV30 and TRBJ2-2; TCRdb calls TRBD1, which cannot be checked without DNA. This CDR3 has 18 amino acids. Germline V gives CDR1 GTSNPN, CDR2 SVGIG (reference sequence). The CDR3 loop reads CAWRVGADVPKNTGELFF.

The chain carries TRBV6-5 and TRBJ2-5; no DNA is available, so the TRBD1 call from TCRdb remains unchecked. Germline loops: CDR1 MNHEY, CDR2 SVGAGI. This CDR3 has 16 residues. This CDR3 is CASSYRTGGAKETQYF.

The CDR3 spells CASSQGTDSYEQYF. The gene calls are TRBV4-2 and TRBJ2-7. CDR1 LGHNA and CDR2 YNFKEQ come from the germline V gene. CDR3 length equals 14 residues.